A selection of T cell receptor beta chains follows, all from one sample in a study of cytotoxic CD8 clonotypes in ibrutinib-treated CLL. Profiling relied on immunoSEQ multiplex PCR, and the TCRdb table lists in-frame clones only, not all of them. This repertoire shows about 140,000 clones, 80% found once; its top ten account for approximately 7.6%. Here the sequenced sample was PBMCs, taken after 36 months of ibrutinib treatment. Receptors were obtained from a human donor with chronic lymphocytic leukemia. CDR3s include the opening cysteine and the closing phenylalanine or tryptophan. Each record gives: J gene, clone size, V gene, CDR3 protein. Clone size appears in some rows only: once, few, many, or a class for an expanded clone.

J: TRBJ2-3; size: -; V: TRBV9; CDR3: CASRGSTDTQYF
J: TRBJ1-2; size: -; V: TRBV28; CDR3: CASSLSIYGYTF
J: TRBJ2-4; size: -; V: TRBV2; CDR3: CASSLAGLAKNIQYF
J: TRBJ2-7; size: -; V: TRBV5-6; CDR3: CASSRGDTSGRTYEQYF
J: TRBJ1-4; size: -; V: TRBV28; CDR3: CASRTIGGLEKLFF
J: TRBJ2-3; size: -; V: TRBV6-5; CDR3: CASSYLASTDTQYF
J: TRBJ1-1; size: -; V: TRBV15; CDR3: CATSRDYKAQAFF
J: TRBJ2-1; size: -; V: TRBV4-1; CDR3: CASSQISTPNNEQFF
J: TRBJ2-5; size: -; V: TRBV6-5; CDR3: CASSRGLAGRETQYF
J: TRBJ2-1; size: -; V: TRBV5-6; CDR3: CASSPAGSSYNEQFF
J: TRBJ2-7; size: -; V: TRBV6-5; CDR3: CASSYSASGRVEQYF
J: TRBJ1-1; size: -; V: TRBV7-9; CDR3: CASSLREGTEAFF
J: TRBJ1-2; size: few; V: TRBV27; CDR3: CASSLLTGNYGYTF
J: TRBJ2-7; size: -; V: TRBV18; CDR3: CASSPREAYEQYF
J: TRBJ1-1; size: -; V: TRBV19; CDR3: CASSPQTVNTEAFF
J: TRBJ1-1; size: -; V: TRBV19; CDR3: CASTPGHMNTEAFF
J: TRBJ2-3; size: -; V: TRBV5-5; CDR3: CASSFGSAGQTTDTQYF
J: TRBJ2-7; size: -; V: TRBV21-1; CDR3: CASRQTTGGSYEQYF
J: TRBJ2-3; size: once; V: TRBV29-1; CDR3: CSVDRGLSTDTQYF
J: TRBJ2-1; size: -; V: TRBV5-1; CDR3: CASSPGLPAGVHYNEQFF
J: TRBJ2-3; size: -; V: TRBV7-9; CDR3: CASSYPGGGASNTQYF
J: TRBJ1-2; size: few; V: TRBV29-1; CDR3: CSVEVQADYGYTF
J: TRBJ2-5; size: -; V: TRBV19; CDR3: CASSPGQAQETQYF
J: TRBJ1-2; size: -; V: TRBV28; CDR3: CASSSQINYGYTF
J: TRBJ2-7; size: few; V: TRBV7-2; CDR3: CASSKQGSPYEQYF
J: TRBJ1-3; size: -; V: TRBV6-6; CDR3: CASSYSPDGRGNTIYF